This T cell receptor (beta chain) was recorded in a study of cytomegalovirus exposure and HLA in healthy donors. PCR employed 60 Vbeta and 13 Jbeta primers. TCRdb's copy holds only in-frame clones and misses some; the assay was immunoSEQ multiplex PCR. Of over 200,000 clones in the sample, roughly 70% were seen once. Sequences were obtained from PBMCs. This receptor was identified in a man between 35 and 55 years old in good health and CMV-seropositive.

The CDR3 reads CASSPNRGGVNTEAFF. The CDR3 DNA sequence: TGTGCCAGCAGCCCAAACAGGGGGGGGGTGAACACTGAAGCTTTCTTT. The genes are TRBV28 and TRBJ1-1, with 8 bases matching TRBD1. V gave up 6 bases and J gave up 0 bases; unmatched junction bases: 9. CDR1 is MDHEN, CDR2 SYDVKM, per germline. The CDR3 is 16 residues long.